The 8 T cell receptor beta chains below come from one sample, sequenced in a study of blood T cell repertoires in COVID-19 (dated by TCRdb to 2018 to 2020). Library preparation used the immunoSEQ multiplex PCR assay. As stored in TCRdb, this immuneACCESS dataset retains in-frame rearrangements with V and J assigned. A fraction of the clones does not appear; measured against another copy, unresolved V genes explain less than half of the discrepancy, and the remainder lacks a known reason. This sample gives about 270,000 clones in total; approximately 90% of them show up just once. The ten biggest clones cover 3% of the sample. The specimen sequenced was PBMCs or T cells enriched from blood (not recorded which). These receptor sequences come from a woman aged 45-60 years who had recovered from COVID-19.

The chain recombines TRBV18 with TRBJ2-1; 7 nucleotides line up with TRBD2. V lost 1 base and J lost 1; bases outside the gene matches: 7. Germline loops: CDR1 KGHSH, CDR2 LQKENI. This CDR3 has 17 amino acids. As DNA, the CDR3 is TGTGCCAGCTCACCACGTACAGGACTAGTTTCCTACAATGAGCAGTTCTTC. Translation: CASSPRTGLVSYNEQFF.

The chain is built from TRBV14 and TRBJ2-7; 8 positions agree with TRBD2. V lost 3 bases and J lost 2; bases outside the gene matches: 6. Germline CDR1 is SGHDN and CDR2 is FVKESK. The CDR3 extends over 15 amino acids. This chain's CDR3 is CASSHRSGGTYEQYF. The CDR3, as DNA: TGTGCCAGCAGCCATCGCAGCGGGGGCACCTACGAGCAGTACTTC.

The V and J genes are TRBV4-3 and TRBJ2-7; 8 bases are shared with TRBD2. V dropped 1 base and J dropped 2; count of bases not matched to a gene: 10. The germline CDR1 and CDR2 sequences are LGHNA and YSLEER. The CDR3 runs 17 residues. The CDR3 DNA follows: TGCGCCAGCAGCCAAGCACGTGACGGGAGGGCACCCTACGAGCAGTACTTC. This translates into CASSQARDGRAPYEQYF.

V gene TRBV7-9 combines with J gene TRBJ1-3, with 7 nucleotides matching TRBD1. Looked up from germline, CDR1 is SEHNR and CDR2 is FQNEAQ (reference sequence). This CDR3 contains 14 residues. With V trimmed by 6 bases and J by 6 bases, 8 bases remained unmatched. CDR3 sequence: CASSPRGLTNTIYF. CDR3 nucleotides: TGTGCCAGCAGTCCCAGGGGGTTGACAAACACCATATATTTT.

This chain connects TRBV28 to TRBJ1-5, with D perhaps TRBD1 (6 bases). V gave up 7 bases and J gave up 2 bases, with 18 bases separating them. The CDR3 covers 16 residues. Per germline, CDR1 MDHEN and CDR2 SYDVKM. The DNA for the CDR3 is TGTGCCAGCATTCAGGGGAGAATAGGGGGCAATCAGCCCCAGCATTTT. Its protein is CASIQGRIGGNQPQHF.

The rearrangement links TRBV7-2 to TRBJ2-1; TRBD2 matches 9 bases. V trimming: 3 bases; J trimming: 2 bases; junction bases outside the gene matches: 5. Germline CDR1 reads SGHTA; CDR2 reads FQGNSA. The CDR3 spans 16 residues. CDR3 sequence: CASSFPAGGTYNEQFF. CDR3 nucleotides: TGTGCCAGCAGCTTCCCCGCGGGAGGGACCTACAATGAGCAGTTCTTC.

V usage is TRBV7-2 and J usage is TRBJ2-1, with 7 bases lining up with TRBD2. V gave up 6 bases and J gave up 4 bases; unmatched junction bases: 6. This CDR3 region has 14 residues. Germline V CDR1 and CDR2: SGHTA, FQGNSA. In DNA, the CDR3 is TGTGCCAGCAGAAGGACTAGAGATTACAATGAGCAGTTCTTC. Residues: CASRRTRDYNEQFF.

This chain uses TRBV3-1 (or the pseudogene TRBV3-2) with TRBJ2-1; 7 nucleotides agree with TRBD2. There are 14 residues in the CDR3. V gave up 4 bases and J gave up 4 bases; unmatched junction bases: 4. CDR1 and CDR2 from the germline V gene are LGHDT and YNNKEL (reference sequence). The chain's CDR3 is CASSLRESYNEQFF. The CDR3, as DNA: TGTGCCAGCAGCCTGCGGGAGTCATACAATGAGCAGTTCTTC.